Shown below are 23 T cell receptor beta chains from a single sample sequenced in a study of blood T cell repertoires in COVID-19. Here immunoSEQ multiplex PCR was the method, and the copy in TCRdb shows in-frame clones only, minus some. The table lists 200,000 to 250,000 clones, 65% to 90% of them singletons, with about 2.4% in the top ten. Material: peripheral blood. The receptors come from a woman aged 70-85 years with COVID-19, enrolled during active disease.

V and J are TRBV5-1 and TRBJ2-2; D may be TRBD1 (6 bases). Germline V gene lookup returns CDR1 SGHRS and CDR2 YFSETQ. The CDR3 consists of 15 residues. V dropped 2 bases and J dropped 1 base, with 9 bases sitting between them. CDR3 bases: TGCGCCAGCAGCTTAGAGACAGGGAACACCGGGGAGCTGTTTTTT. It yields the protein CASSLETGNTGELFF.

The genes are TRBV30 and TRBJ1-2; the D gene is possibly TRBD1 (6 bases). The V end lost 0 bases, the J end lost 8 bases, and 13 bases lay between the germline ends. In germline, CDR1 is GTSNPN, CDR2 SVGIG (reference sequence). This CDR3 region has 13 residues. The CDR3 reads CAWSVTQGIGYTF. CDR3 DNA: TGTGCCTGGAGTGTTACTCAGGGGATCGGCTACACCTTC.

The chain employs TRBV6-5 and TRBJ2-7, with D perhaps TRBD1 (6 bases). V was pared by 3 bases and J by 6 bases, with 9 bases between. CDR1 and CDR2 (germline): MNHEY, SVGAGI. This CDR3 is 12 amino acids long. The CDR3 protein is CASSYLGGEQYF. In DNA, the CDR3 is TGTGCCAGCAGTTATCTAGGGGGCGAGCAGTACTTC.

A single count supports this clone. This chain joins TRBV4-3 and TRBJ2-2, with TRBD1 identical over 7 bases. The CDR3 length is 20 residues. Trimming cost V 4 bases and J 0 bases; bases outside gene matches: 17. The germline CDR1 and CDR2 sequences are LGHNA and YSLEER. The CDR3 DNA reads TGCGCCAGCAGCCGGATTATCGACAGGGCCACTTCTCCGAACACCGGGGAGCTGTTTTTT. This encodes CASSRIIDRATSPNTGELFF.

The CDR3 DNA follows: TGCGCCAGCAGCTTGAACCCCGCGGGGGGGTCCCAAGAGACCCAGTACTTC. Translation gives CASSLNPAGGSQETQYF. This chain connects TRBV5-1 to TRBJ2-5; TRBD2 aligns across 9 bases. This CDR3 comprises 17 residues. The junction had 8 bases not matched to a gene; V was cut back by 1 base and J by 1 base. CDR1 and CDR2 (germline): SGHRS, YFSETQ.

The chain is built from TRBV7-8 and TRBJ1-6, with TRBD1 matching over 7 bases. The J segment lost 6 bases and the V segment lost 3 bases, leaving 5 bases of the junction unmatched. Germline lookup yields CDR1 SGHVS and CDR2 FQNEAQ. The CDR3 has 15 amino acids. CDR3 amino acids: CASSFSGTANSPLHF. CDR3 nucleotides: TGTGCCAGCAGCTTCTCCGGGACAGCTAATTCACCCCTCCACTTT. Combining the CDR3 with reference TRBV7-8 and TRBJ1-6 gives the whole variable domain GAGVSQSPRYKVAKRGQDVALRCDPISGHVSLFWYQQALGQGPEFLTYFQNEAQLDKSGLPSDRFFAERPEGSVSTLKIQRTQQEDSAVYLCASSFSGTANSPLHFGNGTRLTVT.

V and J are TRBV24-1 and TRBJ2-1; 11 bases line up with TRBD2. The CDR3 contains 18 residues. CDR1 and CDR2 from the germline V gene are KGHDR and SFDVKD. J lost 4 bases, V lost 3 bases, and 10 bases had no gene match. The CDR3: CATSDTPLAGEIYNEQFF. The CDR3 region has the DNA TGTGCCACCAGTGATACCCCACTAGCGGGAGAAATATACAATGAGCAGTTCTTC.

The chain employs TRBV4-2 and TRBJ1-6; TRBD1 matches at 10 bases. The CDR3 consists of 16 residues. The V and J ends lost 1 base and 10 bases, in that order; junction bases with no gene match: 7. Germline lookup yields CDR1 LGHNA and CDR2 YNFKEQ. CDR3 in DNA: TGTGCCAGCAGCCAAGGCTCCGGGACAGGGGTGTCACCCCTCCACTTT. As protein: CASSQGSGTGVSPLHF.

The chain is built from TRBV27 and TRBJ2-3; 9 bases fit TRBD2. The germline CDR1 and CDR2 sequences are MNHEY and SMNVEV (reference sequence). Unmatched junction bases numbered 9, after V lost 4 bases and J lost 1 base. The CDR3 length is 17 residues. The CDR3 DNA follows: TGTGCCAGCAGTTCAACCGTAGCGGGAGCGGGCACAGATACGCAGTATTTT. Protein: CASSSTVAGAGTDTQYF.

The J gene is TRBJ2-7, the V gene TRBV5-5; possibly TRBD2 for D (5 bases). In germline, CDR1 is SGHKS, CDR2 YYEKEE (reference sequence). The CDR3 is 13 residues long. V was cut by 4 bases and J by 3 bases, with 11 bases left in between. CDR3 in DNA: TGTGCCAGCAGCGGGGAGACCTTCTACGAGCAGTACTTC. Translating gives CASSGETFYEQYF.

This chain links TRBV7-2 with TRBJ1-3; D is unresolved. Germline V gene sequence: CDR1 SGHTA, CDR2 FQGNSA. V shed 1 base and J shed 1 base, with 11 bases lying between them. The CDR3 is 16 amino acids. The CDR3 DNA reads TGTGCCAGCAGCTTAGTGAGAGGGCCGTCTGGAAACACCATATATTTT. Protein: CASSLVRGPSGNTIYF.

This chain uses TRBV7-6 with TRBJ1-5; possibly TRBD1 for D (5 bases). The V gene lost 1 base and the J gene lost 4 bases, with 11 bases spanning the gap. The length of the CDR3 is 15 residues. In germline, CDR1 is SGHVS, CDR2 FNYEAQ. The CDR3 reads CASSLVAGPNQPQHF. In nucleotides, the CDR3 is TGTGCCAGCAGCTTAGTTGCGGGGCCAAATCAGCCCCAGCATTTT.

The rearrangement links TRBV16 to TRBJ1-1; D is perhaps TRBD1 (5 bases). Germline V gene data show CDR1 as KGHSY and CDR2 as FQNENV. CDR3 size: 15 residues. V was shortened by 0 bases and J by 0 bases, with 8 bases between the two germline ends. The CDR3 DNA follows: TGTGCCAGCAGCCAATCGCCAGGGATGAACACTGAAGCTTTCTTT. Protein product: CASSQSPGMNTEAFF. Using reference TRBV16 and TRBJ1-1 for the parts outside the CDR3, the full variable domain is GEEVAQTPKHLVRGEGQKAKLYCAPIKGHSYVFWYQQVLKNEFKFLISFQNENVFDETGMPKERFSAKCLPNSPCSLEIQATKLEDSAVYFCASSQSPGMNTEAFFGQGTRLTVV.

The chain carries TRBV6-2 or TRBV6-3 and TRBJ2-6; D gene ambiguous. Trimming pared 5 bases from V and 0 bases from J, leaving 8 bases between. There are 15 residues in the CDR3. Germline loops: CDR1 MNHEY, CDR2 SVGEGT. CDR3 sequence: CASSRQNSGANVLTF. The CDR3 region has the DNA TGTGCCAGCAGTCGACAAAACTCTGGGGCCAACGTCCTGACTTTC.

V usage is TRBV6-2 or TRBV6-3 and J usage is TRBJ2-1; 10 nucleotides match TRBD2. CDR1 is MNHEY, CDR2 SVGEGT, per germline. The CDR3 runs 16 residues. V was clipped by 5 bases and J by 8 bases; unmatched bases: 12. CDR3 residues: CASSPLPSGRRDEQFF. The CDR3 nucleotides read TGTGCCAGCAGTCCCCTACCTAGCGGGAGAAGGGATGAGCAGTTCTTC.

The rearrangement joins TRBV5-4 to TRBJ1-1; D may be TRBD1 (5 bases). The CDR3 contains 13 residues. Trimming cost V 0 bases and J 7 bases, with 10 bases left between them. Germline CDR1 reads SGHNT; CDR2 reads YYREEE (reference sequence). The CDR3 loop reads CASSLARGGEAFF. In nucleotides, the CDR3 is TGTGCCAGCAGCTTGGCACGCGGGGGTGAAGCTTTCTTT.

This chain uses TRBV9 with TRBJ2-7; 7 nucleotides align to TRBD1. The ends lost 1 base at V and 4 bases at J; junction bases unmatched: 8. In germline, CDR1 is SGDLS, CDR2 YYNGEE. The CDR3 has 15 amino acids. Here the CDR3 DNA reads TGTGCCAGCAGCGTACCCGACAGGGTTAAGTACGAGCAGTACTTC. It codes for CASSVPDRVKYEQYF.

The chain links TRBV2 to TRBJ1-1; TRBD1 is a possible D gene (5 bases). The CDR3 contains 14 residues. The germline V gene encodes CDR1 SNHLY and CDR2 FYNNEI. V was cut by 6 bases and J by 0 bases, with 11 bases left in between. In DNA form, the CDR3 reads TGTGCCAGCAGAAGGACATTCATGAACACTGAAGCTTTCTTT. It encodes CASRRTFMNTEAFF.

The genes are TRBV7-9 and TRBJ1-5, with 7 nucleotides matching TRBD1. The V and J ends lost 5 bases and 0 bases, in that order; junction bases with no gene match: 4. This CDR3 contains 15 residues. Germline V gives CDR1 SEHNR, CDR2 FQNEAQ (reference sequence). CDR3 sequence reads: CASSPQGISNQPQHF. CDR3 nucleotide sequence: TGTGCCAGCAGCCCACAGGGGATTAGCAATCAGCCCCAGCATTTT.

The chain uses TRBV19 and TRBJ1-6, with a possible D match to TRBD1 (6 bases). Looked up from germline, CDR1 is LNHDA and CDR2 is SQIVND (reference sequence). The CDR3 is 19 residues long. V dropped 7 bases and J dropped 0 bases, with 22 bases sitting between them. CDR3 region: CASKATGTVFSSYNSPLHF. DNA of the CDR3: TGTGCCAGTAAGGCTACAGGGACCGTCTTCAGCTCCTATAATTCACCCCTCCACTTT.

The gene calls are TRBV24-1 and TRBJ2-3; unclear D gene. The length of the CDR3 is 15 residues. Per germline, CDR1 KGHDR and CDR2 SFDVKD. Trimming shortened V by 0 bases and J by 1 base, and 7 bases separated the two germline ends. The CDR3 bases are TGTGCCACCAGTGATTTGTCGGTAGGCACAGATACGCAGTATTTT. Translating gives CATSDLSVGTDTQYF.

The chain employs TRBV4-3 and TRBJ2-7; 8 bases align to TRBD1. CDR1 and CDR2 (germline): LGHNA, YSLEER. Unmatched junction bases numbered 5, after V lost 1 base and J lost 3 bases. The CDR3 sequence is 15 residues long. The CDR3 nucleotides are TGCGCCAGCAGCCAAGGGGCAGGGGGCGGCTACGAGCAGTACTTC. Amino acids: CASSQGAGGGYEQYF.

This clone appeared a few times. This sequence joins TRBV9 and TRBJ2-2; 7 bases agree with TRBD2. Germline-derived CDR1 and CDR2 are SGDLS and YYNGEE. V lost 4 bases to trimming and J lost 3 bases; unmatched junction nucleotides: 0. This CDR3 region has 13 residues. The CDR3 DNA reads as TGTGCCAGCAGCCGGGGGGACACCGGGGAGCTGTTTTTT. It yields the protein CASSRGDTGELFF.